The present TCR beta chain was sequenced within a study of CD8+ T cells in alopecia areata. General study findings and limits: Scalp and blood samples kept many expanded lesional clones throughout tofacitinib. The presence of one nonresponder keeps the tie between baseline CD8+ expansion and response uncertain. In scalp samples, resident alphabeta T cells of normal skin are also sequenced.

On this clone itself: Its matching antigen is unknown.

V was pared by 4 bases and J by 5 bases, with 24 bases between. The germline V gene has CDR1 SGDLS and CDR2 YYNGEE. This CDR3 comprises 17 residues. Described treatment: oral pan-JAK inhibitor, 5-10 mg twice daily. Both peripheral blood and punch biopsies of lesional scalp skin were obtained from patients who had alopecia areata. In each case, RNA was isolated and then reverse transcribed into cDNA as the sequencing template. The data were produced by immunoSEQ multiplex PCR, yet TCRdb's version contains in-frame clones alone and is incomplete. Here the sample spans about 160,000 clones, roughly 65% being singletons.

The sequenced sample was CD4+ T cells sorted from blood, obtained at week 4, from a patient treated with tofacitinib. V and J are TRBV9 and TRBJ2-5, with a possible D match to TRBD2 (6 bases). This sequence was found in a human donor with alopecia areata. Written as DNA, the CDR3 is TGTGCCAGCAGCCTATCCGCCTCATGGAGGGCGCGGGAGACCCAGTACTTC. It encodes CASSLSASWRARETQYF.